This T cell receptor beta chain was profiled in a study of PD-1 blockade in classical Hodgkin lymphoma. Assay: immunoSEQ multiplex PCR; the TCRdb copy retains only in-frame clones and omits some. The sample holds 15,000 to 20,000 clones, 85% seen once. The CDR3 totals 15 residues. The V end was cut by 6 bases, the J end by 4 bases, with 15 bases between. Germline lookup yields CDR1 MNHEY and CDR2 SVGAGI. Patients all relapsed after autologous stem cell transplantation, and there was variation in brentuximab vedotin exposure. CD4+ T cells were purified from thawed PBMCs by magnetic negative selection. The study recorded best responses of complete response, partial response or progressive disease. On this clone itself: Its target is unknown.

Notes on the study in general: Newly diagnosed patients and complete responders had comparable diversity at baseline. Significantly greater TCR diversity emerged by C4D1 in CD4+ cells but not CD8+ cells.

This clonotype was sampled from a human donor with classical Hodgkin lymphoma. The chain has TRBV6-5 and TRBJ1-4; D gene ambiguous. This specimen consisted of CD4+ T cells from blood, obtained at baseline. The CDR3 DNA is TGTGCCAGCAGAGCCTCGATTGGACTTAATGAAAAACTGTTTTTT. Its protein product is CASRASIGLNEKLFF.